This T cell receptor beta chain came from a study of cytomegalovirus exposure and HLA in healthy donors. At the level of the study: Most genotyped donors, around 86% of 350 to 500, had Caucasian-associated genetic ancestry.

Primers for the PCR totalled 60 Vbeta and 13 Jbeta. Clones were sequenced by immunoSEQ multiplex PCR, and TCRdb holds only the in-frame ones, with some missing. The sample holds tens of thousands of clones. The V segment lost 6 bases and the J segment 0 bases; nucleotides outside the gene matches: 4. This CDR3 comprises 14 residues. Germline V gives CDR1 SQVTM, CDR2 ANQGSEA. The clonotype originates from a male donor in good health and CMV-seronegative. The sample taken for sequencing was PBMCs. The chain couples TRBV29-1 to TRBJ2-1, with TRBD2 matching over 8 bases. This CDR3 reads CSVHSGSSYNEQFF. As DNA, the CDR3 is TGCAGCGTCCACAGCGGGAGCTCCTACAATGAGCAGTTCTTC.